Shown below are 23 T cell receptor beta chains from a single sample sequenced in a study of blood T cell repertoires in COVID-19. The repertoire was sequenced with immunoSEQ multiplex PCR; TCRdb's copy has only in-frame clones and lacks some. The sample holds about 250,000 clones, roughly four fifths seen once. Material: peripheral blood. Receptors originate from a woman aged 70-85 years with acute or convalescent COVID-19.

The chain employs TRBV5-8 and TRBJ1-5, with 8 bases matching TRBD1. Per germline, CDR1 SGHTS and CDR2 YDEGEE. The junction had 6 bases not matched to a gene; V was cut back by 1 base and J by 6 bases. CDR3 size: 15 residues. The CDR3 region is CASSLQGASFQPQHF. CDR3 nucleotides: TGTGCCAGCAGCTTGCAGGGGGCGTCTTTTCAGCCCCAGCATTTT.

The chain is built from TRBV6-4 and TRBJ2-2; D is uncertain. Germline V gene data show CDR1 as MRHNA and CDR2 as SNTAGT. V dropped 4 bases and J dropped 6 bases, with 12 bases sitting between them. The length of the CDR3 is 14 residues. CDR3 sequence reads: CASSATVTSGELFF. For the CDR3, the DNA is TGTGCCAGCAGTGCCACAGTTACCTCCGGGGAGCTGTTTTTT.

This clone is a singleton in its sample. The rearrangement uses TRBV6-5 and TRBJ2-1; 8 nucleotides align to TRBD2. The CDR3 sequence is 16 residues long. V shed 3 bases and J 5 bases; nucleotides not matched to a gene: 9. Looked up from germline, CDR1 is MNHEY and CDR2 is SVGAGI. The chain's CDR3 is CASSYSERGPNNEQFF. CDR3 DNA: TGTGCCAGCAGTTATTCGGAGCGGGGGCCCAACAATGAGCAGTTCTTC.

This clone was seen a few times. The J gene is TRBJ2-3, the V gene TRBV27; D might be TRBD2 (6 bases). CDR3 length equals 18 residues. CDR1 is MNHEY and CDR2 is SMNVEV in the germline V gene (reference sequence). V was trimmed by 1 base and J by 0 bases, leaving 17 bases between them. CDR3 sequence reads: CASSLFPGVQISTDTQYF. Written as DNA, the CDR3 is TGTGCCAGCAGTTTATTTCCGGGGGTCCAAATTAGCACAGATACGCAGTATTTT.

The CDR3 region is CAWRGSAETQYF. As DNA, the CDR3 is TGTGCCTGGAGGGGGAGCGCCGAGACCCAGTACTTC. The rearrangement uses TRBV30 and TRBJ2-5; D may be TRBD2 (5 bases). The germline gives CDR1 GTSNPN, CDR2 SVGIG (reference sequence). The CDR3 is 12 residues long. V lost 3 bases and J 5 bases, leaving 10 bases between the germline ends.

This clone showed up just a few times. The chain uses TRBV18 and TRBJ1-5; possible D gene TRBD1, 5 bases. Germline V gene sequence: CDR1 KGHSH, CDR2 LQKENI. Trimming left V 1 base short and J 0 bases short, with 10 bases between. CDR3 length: 16 residues. The CDR3 region has the DNA TGTGCCAGCTCACCACAGGGGATAGCTAGCAATCAGCCCCAGCATTTT. This codes for CASSPQGIASNQPQHF.

The chain couples TRBV7-6 to TRBJ2-2; 12 bases fit TRBD2. J was trimmed by 6 bases and V by 2 bases; bases with no gene match: 1. The CDR3 loop spans 15 amino acids. From germline, CDR1 is SGHVS and CDR2 FNYEAQ. The CDR3 bases are TGTGCCAGCAGCTTACCTAGCGGGGGGGCCGGGGAGCTGTTTTTT. Residues: CASSLPSGGAGELFF.

The J gene is TRBJ1-5, the V gene TRBV5-1; no definite D call. The V gene lost 0 bases and the J gene lost 4 bases, with 11 bases spanning the gap. The length of the CDR3 is 15 residues. Germline-derived CDR1 and CDR2 are SGHRS and YFSETQ. The DNA for the CDR3 is TGCGCCAGCAGCTTGGGAGGGAGGAAGAATCAGCCCCAGCATTTT. This codes for CASSLGGRKNQPQHF.

The chain combines TRBV11-2 with TRBJ1-4; 11 nucleotides agree with TRBD1. The V gene's germline CDR1 is SGHAT and CDR2 FQNNGV. Trimming at V came to 5 bases and at J to 4 bases, leaving 15 bases not matched to a gene. The CDR3 is 19 residues long. CDR3 protein: CASSPTNYRDRGDNEKLFF. CDR3 DNA sequence: TGTGCCAGCAGCCCAACGAACTATCGGGACAGGGGGGATAATGAAAAACTGTTTTTT.

V usage is TRBV27 and J usage is TRBJ1-2; TRBD1 agrees at 8 bases. Germline CDR1 and CDR2: MNHEY and SMNVEV (reference sequence). The junction had 4 bases not matched to a gene; V was cut back by 0 bases and J by 4 bases. The CDR3 has 15 amino acids. In nucleotides, the CDR3 is TGTGCCAGCAGTTTATCACAGGGGGGGGGCTATGGCTACACCTTC. It codes for CASSLSQGGGYGYTF.

The chain is built from TRBV19 and TRBJ1-1, with D uncertain. The ends were cut back, 0 bases at V and 0 bases at J, with 8 bases in the middle. The CDR3 has 15 residues. CDR1 is LNHDA, CDR2 SQIVND, per germline (reference sequence). The CDR3 DNA reads as TGTGCCAGTAGTATAGACACAACAATGAACACTGAAGCTTTCTTT. Translating gives CASSIDTTMNTEAFF.

V gene TRBV7-9 combines with J gene TRBJ1-6, with TRBD1 as a possible D gene (6 bases). Per germline, CDR1 SEHNR and CDR2 FQNEAQ (reference sequence). The V end was cut by 2 bases, the J end by 4 bases, with 9 bases between. This CDR3 is built from 15 residues. The CDR3 nucleotides are TGTGCCAGCAGCTTATCGGGACAATATAATTCACCCCTCCACTTT. Translating it yields CASSLSGQYNSPLHF.

The CDR3: CAIGHNGNTIYF. As DNA, the CDR3 is TGTGCCATTGGCCACAATGGAAACACCATATATTTT. The V call is TRBV27, the J call TRBJ1-3, with D uncertain. Germline V gene sequence: CDR1 MNHEY, CDR2 SMNVEV (reference sequence). V was cut by 10 bases and J by 3 bases, with 10 bases left in between. The CDR3 spans 12 residues.

The V and J genes are TRBV5-4 and TRBJ1-1; TRBD1 is a possible D gene (5 bases). The CDR3 has 13 amino acids. The V end lost 9 bases, the J end lost 5 bases, and 17 bases lay between the germline ends. The germline V gene encodes CDR1 SGHNT and CDR2 YYREEE (reference sequence). The DNA of the CDR3 is TGTGCCATCAGGGACCCTGGGGGGACTGAAGCTTTCTTT. It translates to CAIRDPGGTEAFF.

This clone came up once. The gene calls are TRBV6-6 and TRBJ1-1; 8 positions match TRBD1. The germline CDR1 and CDR2 sequences are MNHNY and SVGAGI (reference sequence). The CDR3 runs to 15 residues. The trim removed 5 bases at V and 3 bases at J, leaving 8 bases unmatched. The CDR3 here is CASSAGGFSDTEAFF. The CDR3 DNA follows: TGTGCCAGCAGTGCAGGGGGCTTCTCTGACACTGAAGCTTTCTTT.

The rearrangement uses TRBV19 and TRBJ2-3; D is perhaps TRBD1 (8 bases). This CDR3 has 14 residues. Germline V gives CDR1 LNHDA, CDR2 SQIVND (reference sequence). V shed 4 bases and J shed 4 bases, with 12 bases lying between them. CDR3 in amino acids: CASSNRGRADTQYF. The CDR3 DNA reads TGTGCCAGTAGTAACAGGGGGAGGGCAGATACGCAGTATTTT.

This rearrangement joins TRBV14 to TRBJ2-2; 12 nucleotides line up with TRBD1. The CDR3 runs 19 residues. Trimming at V came to 3 bases and at J to 1 base, leaving 9 bases not matched to a gene. Germline loops: CDR1 SGHDN, CDR2 FVKESK. The CDR3 DNA is TGTGCCAGCAGCCAGGTCCGGGACAGGGGGCTTAGGAACACCGGGGAGCTGTTTTTT. This encodes CASSQVRDRGLRNTGELFF.

The chain has TRBV10-3 and TRBJ1-6; 7 nucleotides agree with TRBD1. The CDR3 is 14 amino acids. The germline V gene has CDR1 ENHRY and CDR2 SYGVKD. With V trimmed by 5 bases and J by 5 bases, 3 bases remained unmatched. For the CDR3, the DNA is TGTGCCATCAGTACCGGGACAGATAATTCACCCCTCCACTTT. Amino acids: CAISTGTDNSPLHF.

This CDR3 reads CASSQAGDGNTIYF. As DNA, the CDR3 is TGTGCCAGCAGCCAAGCAGGGGACGGAAACACCATATATTTT. The chain is built from TRBV3-1 (or the pseudogene TRBV3-2) and TRBJ1-3; maybe TRBD1 (6 bases). Looked up from germline, CDR1 is LGHDT and CDR2 is YNNKEL (reference sequence). The V end lost 1 base, the J end lost 4 bases, and 8 bases lay between the germline ends. The CDR3 consists of 14 residues.

The rearrangement joins TRBV5-6 to TRBJ1-4; 8 nucleotides align to TRBD1. The CDR3 is made up of 13 amino acids. V shed 1 base and J 15 bases; nucleotides not matched to a gene: 8. Germline V gives CDR1 SGHDT, CDR2 YYEEEE. Written as DNA, the CDR3 is TGTGCCAGCAGCTTGTCCGGGACAGGCAAGGTGTTTTTT. Its protein is CASSLSGTGKVFF.

CDR3 in DNA: TGTGCCAGCAGCCCACAGGGGGCTTTGAACACTGAAGCTTTCTTT. Encoded protein: CASSPQGALNTEAFF. The chain carries TRBV7-9 and TRBJ1-1; 9 nucleotides line up with TRBD1. The CDR3 has 15 amino acids. The junction had 4 bases not matched to a gene; V was cut back by 5 bases and J by 0 bases. CDR1 and CDR2 (germline): SEHNR, FQNEAQ (reference sequence).

The chain is built from TRBV28 and TRBJ1-2, with 10 bases fitting TRBD1. Trimming took 6 bases from V and 4 from J; bases not matched to a gene: 11. The CDR3 extends over 16 amino acids. Germline CDR1 MDHEN, CDR2 SYDVKM. CDR3 residues: CASRSPGDRGSYGYTF. The CDR3 DNA follows: TGTGCCAGCAGATCCCCCGGGGACAGGGGTTCCTATGGCTACACCTTC.

The chain links TRBV5-1 to TRBJ1-3; unclear D gene. CDR1 is SGHRS and CDR2 is YFSETQ in the germline V gene. The CDR3 has 15 residues. The V gene lost 0 bases and the J gene lost 2 bases, with 9 bases spanning the gap. The CDR3 here is CASSLAGKTGNTIYF. CDR3 DNA sequence: TGCGCCAGCAGCTTGGCCGGGAAGACTGGAAACACCATATATTTT.